A single sample gave rise to the 4 T cell receptor beta chains below, sequenced in a study of cytomegalovirus exposure and HLA in healthy donors. PCR used 60 Vbeta primers and 13 Jbeta primers. Repertoires were generated with immunoSEQ multiplex PCR, while TCRdb's copy carries only in-frame clones and drops some. The sample table sets out about 170,000 clones. The source material was PBMCs. The receptor source for this set is a woman in her sixties or seventies in good health and CMV-seronegative.

The chain combines TRBV10-3 with TRBJ1-3; 7 nucleotides agree with TRBD1. The germline V gene encodes CDR1 ENHRY and CDR2 SYGVKD. V gave up 6 bases and J gave up 3 bases; unmatched junction bases: 8. The length of the CDR3 is 15 residues. The CDR3 sequence is CAIRNHRGHGNTIYF. Written as DNA, the CDR3 is TGTGCCATCAGAAACCACAGGGGACATGGAAACACCATATATTTT.

The V and J genes are TRBV2 and TRBJ2-7, with 7 nucleotides matching TRBD1. V lost 6 bases, J lost 7 bases, and 6 bases stayed unmatched. Germline CDR1 is SNHLY and CDR2 is FYNNEI. The CDR3 loop spans 12 amino acids. The CDR3 spells CASRQGLGEQYF. CDR3 in DNA: TGTGCCAGCAGACAGGGGCTCGGGGAGCAGTACTTC.

V gene TRBV19 combines with J gene TRBJ1-5; D is uncertain. Germline loops: CDR1 LNHDA, CDR2 SQIVND (reference sequence). Trimming cost V 0 bases and J 1 base, with 10 bases left between them. This CDR3 region has 16 residues. In DNA, the CDR3 is TGTGCCAGTAGTATAGATCTAGACTCGAGCAATCAGCCCCAGCATTTT. Translating gives CASSIDLDSSNQPQHF.

This sequence joins TRBV6-9 and TRBJ1-1; 7 bases are a match to TRBD1. Germline V gene lookup returns CDR1 MNHGY and CDR2 SVAAGI. The V segment lost 6 bases and the J segment 5 bases; nucleotides outside the gene matches: 3. The CDR3 is 12 residues long. The CDR3 sequence: CASRGGRTEAFF. The CDR3 DNA sequence: TGTGCCAGCAGAGGGGGCAGGACTGAAGCTTTCTTT.